This T cell receptor beta chain is from a study of shared clonotypes between healthy human individuals. Naive CD8 cells lacked CD45RO and underwent positive selection for CCR7, leaving out terminally differentiated effector memory CD45RA+ cells. Each donor was a Caucasian adult residing in Nashville, Tennessee. Using immunoSEQ multiplex PCR, the repertoire was profiled, and TCRdb retains in-frame clones only, with some absent. This sample yields 600,000 or so clones, of which roughly 98% are seen a single time; approximately 0.3% belongs to the top ten. The V and J ends lost 6 bases and 4 bases, in that order; junction bases with no gene match: 9. The germline V gene encodes CDR1 MNHEY and CDR2 SMNVEV (reference sequence). CDR3 length: 15 residues.

The chain is built from TRBV27 and TRBJ2-7, with 10 nucleotides matching TRBD1. The sequenced material came from naive CD8+ T cells sorted from blood. The sequence was obtained from a man under 40 in good health. In nucleotides, the CDR3 is TGTGCCAGCAGGACGACAGGGGGCGCTTTATACGAGCAGTACTTC. It yields the protein CASRTTGGALYEQYF.